Presented here are 13 T cell receptor beta chains from one specimen sequenced in a study of blood T cell repertoires in COVID-19. Produced via immunoSEQ multiplex PCR; TCRdb's table is partial and in-frame only. The profile shows around 210,000 clones, roughly four fifths of them singletons. Sequenced: peripheral blood. All receptors come from an elderly woman with COVID-19, enrolled during active disease.

This clone was recorded a few times. The J gene is TRBJ2-1, the V gene TRBV11-1; a weak D match, TRBD1 (6 bases). V lost 2 bases, J lost 9 bases, and 8 bases lay in between. The CDR3 is made up of 12 amino acids. CDR1 is SGHAT, CDR2 FQDESV, per germline (reference sequence). CDR3 sequence reads: CASSLTGFEQFF. CDR3 in DNA: TGTGCCAGCAGCTTAACAGGGTTTGAGCAGTTCTTC.

The chain employs TRBV5-1 and TRBJ2-7, with TRBD1 as a possible D gene (6 bases). Germline V gene lookup returns CDR1 SGHRS and CDR2 YFSETQ. The CDR3 contains 15 residues. The V gene lost 2 bases and the J gene lost 0 bases, with 12 bases spanning the gap. The CDR3: CASSLRDTTSYEQYF. Written as DNA, the CDR3 is TGCGCCAGCAGCTTACGGGACACGACCTCCTACGAGCAGTACTTC.

In this sample, this clone turned up once. This chain links TRBV12-5 with TRBJ1-2, with TRBD1 matching over 7 bases. Per the germline V gene, CDR1 is LGHNT and CDR2 is FRNRAP. CDR3 length: 12 residues. Trimming took 5 bases from V and 8 from J; bases not matched to a gene: 5. The CDR3 coding sequence is TGTGCTAGTGGTCCGACAGGGATGGGCTACACCTTC. It encodes CASGPTGMGYTF.

CDR3 residues: CASSGGVNTEAFF. CDR3 sequence (DNA): TGTGCCAGCAGCGGAGGAGTAAACACTGAAGCTTTCTTT. The chain links TRBV12-3 or TRBV12-4 to TRBJ1-1; D remains ambiguous. The CDR3 consists of 13 residues. With 6 bases removed from V and 2 bases from J, the gap between germline ends came to 10 bases.

The chain uses TRBV19 and TRBJ1-5; tentative D call: TRBD1 (5 bases). This CDR3 contains 14 residues. Germline CDR1 LNHDA, CDR2 SQIVND (reference sequence). The V end was cut by 6 bases, the J end by 2 bases, with 11 bases between. The CDR3 DNA reads TGTGCCAGTAGCCCCGCACAGGGCAATCAGCCCCAGCATTTT. Translated: CASSPAQGNQPQHF.

The chain is built from TRBV6-5 and TRBJ2-7; possible D gene TRBD1, 7 bases. Per germline, CDR1 MNHEY and CDR2 SVGAGI. Trimming left V 7 bases short and J 4 bases short, with 14 bases between. The CDR3 runs 13 residues. CDR3 sequence (DNA): TGTGCCAGCACCCCCTCAGGGGGGTACGAGCAGTACTTC. Translation gives CASTPSGGYEQYF.

The chain recombines TRBV18 with TRBJ1-3; D gene ambiguous. The CDR3 has 16 residues. Germline V gives CDR1 KGHSH, CDR2 LQKENI. With 2 bases removed from V and 0 bases from J, the gap between germline ends came to 11 bases. CDR3 sequence reads: CASSPTAAYSGNTIYF. The CDR3 nucleotides read TGTGCCAGCTCACCAACAGCCGCCTACTCTGGAAACACCATATATTTT.

This clone was detected a few times. The chain carries TRBV18 and TRBJ2-2; 8 bases align to TRBD2. This CDR3 has 15 amino acids. The trim removed 8 bases at V and 0 bases at J, leaving 5 bases unmatched. Germline V gene data show CDR1 as KGHSH and CDR2 as LQKENI. The CDR3 here is CASMRGATNTGELFF. The CDR3 DNA sequence: TGTGCCAGCATGCGGGGGGCGACGAACACCGGGGAGCTGTTTTTT.

The chain joins TRBV12-3 or TRBV12-4 to TRBJ1-2; unclear D gene. Trimming took 5 bases from V and 8 from J, leaving 12 bases between them. The CDR3 contains 12 residues. The DNA for the CDR3 is TGTGCCAGCAGTCCCAATGCGGTCGGCTACACCTTC. This encodes CASSPNAVGYTF.

The genes are TRBV10-3 and TRBJ1-1; weak D call: TRBD1 (6 bases). V was pared by 10 bases and J by 3 bases, with 9 bases between. The CDR3 is 11 residues long. Germline V CDR1 and CDR2: ENHRY, SYGVKD. The CDR3 sequence: CATGGHTEAFF. Written as DNA, the CDR3 is TGTGCCACCGGGGGGCACACTGAAGCTTTCTTT.

Comment on this clone: At the DNA level, this CDR3 is encoded by other sequences in the same sample as well. This chain connects TRBV6-1 to TRBJ2-1; no reliable D call. Trimming took 2 bases from V and 4 from J, leaving 6 bases between them. Germline CDR1 MNHNS, CDR2 SASEGT. This CDR3 has 13 residues. CDR3 coding DNA: TGTGCCAGCAGTGAATCCACTTACAATGAGCAGTTCTTC. Translated, it gives CASSESTYNEQFF.

The chain's CDR3 is CASSQVVQSSGQETQYF. Here the CDR3 DNA reads TGCGCCAGCAGCCAAGTCGTCCAGTCTAGCGGTCAAGAGACCCAGTACTTC. V is TRBV4-1 and J is TRBJ2-5, with 7 bases identical to TRBD2. Per the germline V gene, CDR1 is MGHRA and CDR2 is YSYEKL. This CDR3 region has 17 residues. With V trimmed by 1 base and J by 2 bases, 10 bases remained unmatched.

The rearrangement links TRBV5-1 to TRBJ1-5, with 7 bases lining up with TRBD1. The CDR3 runs to 15 residues. Trimming cost V 4 bases and J 3 bases; bases outside gene matches: 7. CDR1 is SGHRS and CDR2 is YFSETQ in the germline V gene. The CDR3 DNA follows: TGCGCCAGCAGCCGCAGCACAGGGGCCAATCAGCCCCAGCATTTT. Its protein product is CASSRSTGANQPQHF.